The next 9 T cell receptor beta chains were all read from a single sample in a study of cytomegalovirus exposure and HLA in healthy donors. Measured with immunoSEQ multiplex PCR; TCRdb has only the in-frame clones, and not every one. The sample holds some 150,000 clones, 80% to 90% seen once. The sequencing input was PBMCs. The source is a man younger than 30 in good health and CMV-seropositive.

The CDR3: CASSKSGDTQYF. The DNA for the CDR3 is TGTGCCAGCAGCAAATCGGGAGATACGCAGTATTTT. The J gene is TRBJ2-3, the V gene TRBV5-6; no clear D gene. This CDR3 has 12 residues. In germline, CDR1 is SGHDT, CDR2 YYEEEE. Trimming removed 4 bases from V and 5 bases from J, with 8 bases in between. The full variable domain, with the rest looked up from reference TRBV5-6 and TRBJ2-3, is DAGVTQSPTHLIKTRGQQVTLRCSPKSGHDTVSWYQQALGQGPQFIFQYYEEEERQRGNFPDRFSGHQFPNYSSELNVNALLLGDSALYLCASSKSGDTQYFGPGTRLTVL.

The rearrangement links TRBV5-1 to TRBJ2-5, with 7 nucleotides matching TRBD1. This CDR3 has 14 residues. Trimming cost V 4 bases and J 5 bases; bases outside gene matches: 8. CDR1 and CDR2 (germline): SGHRS, YFSETQ. The CDR3 sequence: CASSPQTGKETQYF. The DNA for the CDR3 is TGCGCCAGCAGCCCTCAGACAGGGAAGGAGACCCAGTACTTC.

This chain uses TRBV29-1 with TRBJ2-7; 8 bases agree with TRBD2. CDR1 and CDR2 (germline): SQVTM, ANQGSEA. J gave up 5 bases and V 2 bases, and 8 bases lay outside the gene matches. This CDR3 is built from 14 residues. The CDR3 nucleotides read TGCAGCGTTGAAACCAGCGGGAGTTTCAACGAGCAGTACTTC. Translating gives CSVETSGSFNEQYF.

The V call is TRBV11-2, the J call TRBJ2-3; 12 bases align to TRBD2. The junction had 6 bases not matched to a gene; V was cut back by 1 base and J by 4 bases. CDR3 length: 17 amino acids. Germline-derived CDR1 and CDR2 are SGHAT and FQNNGV. The CDR3 DNA reads TGTGCCAGCAGCTTAGCTGGCTCTAGCGGGGGGGCAGATACGCAGTATTTT. Translation: CASSLAGSSGGADTQYF. Complete variable domain (other parts from reference TRBV11-2 and TRBJ2-3): EAGVAQSPRYKIIEKRQSVAFWCNPISGHATLYWYQQILGQGPKLLIQFQNNGVVDDSQLPKDRFSAERLKGVDSTLKIQPAKLEDSAVYLCASSLAGSSGGADTQYFGPGTRLTVL.

This rearrangement joins TRBV6-5 to TRBJ2-1; TRBD2 aligns across 8 bases. Per the germline V gene, CDR1 is MNHEY and CDR2 is SVGAGI. V lost 8 bases to trimming and J lost 6 bases; unmatched junction nucleotides: 9. The CDR3 contains 14 residues. The CDR3 bases are TGTGCCAGCCGGATGGGACTAGATGGCAATGAGCAGTTCTTC. It yields the protein CASRMGLDGNEQFF.

The chain recombines TRBV5-1 with TRBJ2-7, with D perhaps matching TRBD1 (6 bases). V lost 6 bases and J lost 0, with 19 bases in between. Germline CDR1 reads SGHRS; CDR2 reads YFSETQ. The CDR3 is 16 residues long. DNA for the CDR3: TGCGCCAGCAACAGGGATATGTCGCGGGCCTCCTACGAGCAGTACTTC. Protein: CASNRDMSRASYEQYF.

The rearrangement joins TRBV12-5 to TRBJ2-7; TRBD2 is a possible D gene (6 bases). The germline V and J ends were trimmed by 0 bases and 5 bases, with 23 bases remaining between them. The CDR3 sequence is 18 residues long. Germline V gene data show CDR1 as LGHNT and CDR2 as FRNRAP. CDR3 in amino acids: CASGLVCGRCLATHEQYF. The CDR3 DNA reads TGTGCTAGTGGTTTGGTATGTGGTCGGTGCCTAGCGACCCACGAGCAGTACTTC.

Here the CDR3 DNA reads TGTGCCAGCAGCACCATGTCCAGGGGGCCATCCTATGGCTACACCTTC. It translates to CASSTMSRGPSYGYTF. The chain joins TRBV7-2 to TRBJ1-2; TRBD1 agrees at 8 bases. This CDR3 is built from 16 residues. J gave up 4 bases and V 5 bases, and 12 bases lay outside the gene matches. The V gene's germline CDR1 is SGHTA and CDR2 FQGNSA.

This chain links TRBV4-3 with TRBJ2-3; a possible D gene is TRBD1 (6 bases). Germline-derived CDR1 and CDR2 are LGHNA and YSLEER. Trimming removed 3 bases at V and 6 bases at J, with 16 bases between. CDR3 size: 15 residues. The CDR3 DNA reads as TGCGCCAGCAGCCAGGGCGTCCAGGGGTGGGATACGCAGTATTTT. Protein: CASSQGVQGWDTQYF.